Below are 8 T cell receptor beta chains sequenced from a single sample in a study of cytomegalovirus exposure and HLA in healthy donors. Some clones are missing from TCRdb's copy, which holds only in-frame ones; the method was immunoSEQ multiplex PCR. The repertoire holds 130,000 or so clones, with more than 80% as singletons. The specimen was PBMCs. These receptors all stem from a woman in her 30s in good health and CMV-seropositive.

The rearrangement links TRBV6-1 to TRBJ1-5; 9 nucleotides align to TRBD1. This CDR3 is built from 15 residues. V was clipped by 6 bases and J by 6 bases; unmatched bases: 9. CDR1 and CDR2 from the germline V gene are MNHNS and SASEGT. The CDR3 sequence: CASSEIMTGGQPQHF. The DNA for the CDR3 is TGTGCCAGCAGCGAGATTATGACAGGGGGTCAGCCCCAGCATTTT.

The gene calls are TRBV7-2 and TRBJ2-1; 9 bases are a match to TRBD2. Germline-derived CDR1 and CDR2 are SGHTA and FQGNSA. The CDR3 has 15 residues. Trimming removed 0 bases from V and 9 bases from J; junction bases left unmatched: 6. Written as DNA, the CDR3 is TGTGCCAGCAGCTTAGCTGCGGGGGGGCCAAGTGAGCAGTTCTTC. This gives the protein CASSLAAGGPSEQFF.

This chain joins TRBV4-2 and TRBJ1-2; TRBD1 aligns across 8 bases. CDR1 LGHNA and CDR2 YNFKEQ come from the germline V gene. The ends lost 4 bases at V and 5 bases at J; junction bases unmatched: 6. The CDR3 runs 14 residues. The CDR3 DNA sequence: TGTGCCAGCAGCCTTGGACAGGGCGGGTATGGCTACACCTTC. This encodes CASSLGQGGYGYTF.

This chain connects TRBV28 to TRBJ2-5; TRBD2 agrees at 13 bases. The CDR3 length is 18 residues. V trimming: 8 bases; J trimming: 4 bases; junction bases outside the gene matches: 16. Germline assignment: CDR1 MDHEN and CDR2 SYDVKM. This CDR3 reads CASQAIGLAGVGRETQYF. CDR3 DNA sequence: TGTGCCAGCCAGGCCATCGGACTAGCGGGAGTCGGGAGAGAGACCCAGTACTTC.

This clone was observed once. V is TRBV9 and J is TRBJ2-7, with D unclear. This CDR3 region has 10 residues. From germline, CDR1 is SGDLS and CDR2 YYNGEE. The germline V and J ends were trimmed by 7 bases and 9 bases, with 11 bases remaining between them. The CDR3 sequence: CASDNPWQYF. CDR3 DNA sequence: TGTGCCAGCGACAACCCGTGGCAGTACTTC.

The CDR3 DNA is TGTGCCAGCAGCTTATCCAGGGCCAACGAGCAGTACTTC. It is translated as CASSLSRANEQYF. This chain joins TRBV7-9 and TRBJ2-7; TRBD1 is a possible D gene (5 bases). V lost 2 bases to trimming and J lost 5 bases, with 10 bases between them. The CDR3 length is 13 residues. The germline CDR1 and CDR2 sequences are SEHNR and FQNEAQ (reference sequence).

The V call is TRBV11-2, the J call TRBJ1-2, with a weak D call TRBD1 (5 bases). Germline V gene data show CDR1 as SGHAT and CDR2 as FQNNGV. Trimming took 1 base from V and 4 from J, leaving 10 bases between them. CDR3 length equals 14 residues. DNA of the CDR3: TGTGCCAGCAGCTTAGTTGCGGGACTCTATGGCTACACCTTC. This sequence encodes CASSLVAGLYGYTF.

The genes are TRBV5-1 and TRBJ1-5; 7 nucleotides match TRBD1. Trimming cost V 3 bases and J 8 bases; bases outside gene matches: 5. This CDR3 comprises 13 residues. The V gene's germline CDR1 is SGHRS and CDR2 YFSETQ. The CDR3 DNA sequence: TGCGCCAGCAGCTGGGGCAGGGGGGAGCCCCAGCATTTT. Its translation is CASSWGRGEPQHF.